Listed here are 4 T cell receptor beta chains from one sample, sequenced in a study of vaccination and CD4 T cells after COVID-19. The treatment was: approximately nine-day PBMC culture with coronavirus spike peptide pools or control peptides (ViraFEST assay). No cognate antigen is known for these TCRs. The Oncomine TCR Beta short-read assay sequenced DNA from cultured CD4+ T cells. TCRdb passed the PCR reads through MiXCR, listing each CDR3 protein once. The repertoire holds under 15,000 distinct CDR3 sequences, 60% seen once, with roughly 9.4% in the top ten. The material sequenced was CD4+ T cells from blood, cultured in vitro, taken before SARS-CoV-2 vaccination. The receptors stem from a human donor who had recovered from COVID-19.

This chain joins TRBV4-1 and TRBJ1-6; a weak D match, TRBD1 (5 bases). Germline V lookup: CDR1 MGHRA, CDR2 YSYEKL. This CDR3 spans 17 amino acids. Trimming left V 0 bases short and J 0 bases short, with 9 bases between. Here the CDR3 reads CASSQDRGSSYNSPLHF. CDR3 in DNA: TGCGCCAGCAGCCAAGATCGGGGCAGCTCCTATAATTCACCCCTCCACTTT.

The J gene is TRBJ1-5, the V gene TRBV18; tentative D call: TRBD1 (6 bases). CDR1 and CDR2 (germline): KGHSH, LQKENI. This CDR3 contains 15 residues. V was cut by 3 bases and J by 1 base, with 10 bases left in between. In nucleotides, the CDR3 is TGTGCCAGCTCACCGGGACACCTGAGCAATCAGCCCCAGCATTTT. This sequence encodes CASSPGHLSNQPQHF. The full variable domain, in which reference TRBV18 and TRBJ1-5 provide the parts outside the CDR3, is NAGVMQNPRHLVRRRGQEARLRCSPMKGHSHVYWYRQLPEEGLKFMVYLQKENIIDESGMPKERFSAEFPKEGPSILRIQQVVRGDSAAYFCASSPGHLSNQPQHFGDGTRLSIL.

This rearrangement joins TRBV20-1 to TRBJ1-2; 7 nucleotides match TRBD1. Germline-derived CDR1 and CDR2 are DFQATT and SNEGSKA (reference sequence). This CDR3 spans 14 amino acids. The V and J ends lost 4 bases and 8 bases, in that order; junction bases with no gene match: 13. In nucleotides, the CDR3 is TGCAGTGCTAATGTCCGGACAGGACTGATGGGCTACACCTTC. Protein product: CSANVRTGLMGYTF.

This clonotype has a handful of counts. The J gene is TRBJ1-5, the V gene TRBV2, with unresolved D. The CDR3 is 13 amino acids. The germline V gene encodes CDR1 SNHLY and CDR2 FYNNEI. Trimming shortened V by 5 bases and J by 7 bases, and 12 bases separated the two germline ends. Here the CDR3 DNA reads TGTGCCAGCAGTCCCCGGGAGGACCAGCCCCAGCATTTT. The encoded protein is CASSPREDQPQHF.